The sequence of this T cell receptor beta chain was determined in a study of neurological immune-mediated disorders. General study points: CDR3 amino acid sequences of expanded clones were not shared across subjects, a result suggesting private repertoires in all groups.

The method for making cDNA was 5'RACE, and it used 10-nucleotide random UMIs. TCRdb redid the calling of the 5' RACE reads with MiXCR, one entry per CDR3 protein. In the table there are roughly 30,000 distinct CDR3 sequences, 5.5% to 7% of which are singletons. The table lists this clonotype with many counts. Its antigen is still unknown. This CDR3 has 17 residues. Looked up from germline, CDR1 is KGHSH and CDR2 is LQKENI. The junction had 7 bases not matched to a gene; V was cut back by 4 bases and J by 0 bases. What was sequenced was CD4+ T cells from blood. This chain connects TRBV18 to TRBJ2-4; 9 bases agree with TRBD1. This sequence originates from a woman aged 45 to 65 in good health. The CDR3 here is CASSRQQGALAKNIQYF. CDR3 in DNA: TGTGCCAGCTCACGTCAACAGGGGGCCCTAGCCAAAAACATTCAGTACTTC.